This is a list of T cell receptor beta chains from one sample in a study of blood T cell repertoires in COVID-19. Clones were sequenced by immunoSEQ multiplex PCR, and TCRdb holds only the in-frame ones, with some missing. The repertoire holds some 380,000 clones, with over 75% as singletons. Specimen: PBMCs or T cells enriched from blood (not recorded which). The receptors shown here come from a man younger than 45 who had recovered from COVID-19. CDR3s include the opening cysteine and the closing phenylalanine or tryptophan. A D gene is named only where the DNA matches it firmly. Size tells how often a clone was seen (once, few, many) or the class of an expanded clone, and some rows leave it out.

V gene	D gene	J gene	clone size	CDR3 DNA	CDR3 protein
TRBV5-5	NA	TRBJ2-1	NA	TGTGCCAGCAGCCGCGACGGCGGTGAGCAGTTCTTC	CASSRDGGEQFF
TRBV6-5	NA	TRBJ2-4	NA	TGTGCCAGCAGTTGGGACGGAGGGGACATTCAGTACTTC	CASSWDGGDIQYF
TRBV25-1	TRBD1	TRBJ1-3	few	TGTGCCAGCAGTGGCCTCACCGACAGGGCCCGCTCTGGAAACACCATATATTTT	CASSGLTDRARSGNTIYF
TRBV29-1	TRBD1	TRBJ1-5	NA	TGCAGCACCCGACAGGGGGGTCTCAATCAGCCCCAGCATTTT	CSTRQGGLNQPQHF
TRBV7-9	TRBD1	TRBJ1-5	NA	TGTGCCAGCAGCTACGGACAGGCAACCGGCAATCAGCCCCAGCATTTT	CASSYGQATGNQPQHF
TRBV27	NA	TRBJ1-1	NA	TGTGCCAGCAGTTTATTCTTCGGGGGGCGGAACACTGAAGCTTTCTTT	CASSLFFGGRNTEAFF
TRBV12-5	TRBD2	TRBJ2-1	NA	TGTGCTAGTGGTTTATGGACTAGCGGAATCAATGAGCAGTTCTTC	CASGLWTSGINEQFF
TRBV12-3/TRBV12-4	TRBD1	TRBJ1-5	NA	TGTGCCAGTAGGACAGGCAGAGACCAGCCCCAGCATTTT	CASRTGRDQPQHF
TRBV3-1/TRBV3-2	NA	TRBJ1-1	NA	TGTGCCAGCAGCCAAGTTCGAAGCGGACTGAAGCGGGAAGCTTTCTTT	CASSQVRSGLKREAFF
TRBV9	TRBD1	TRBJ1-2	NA	TGTGCCAGCAGCCCCGGGACAGCTAACTATGGCTACACCTTC	CASSPGTANYGYTF
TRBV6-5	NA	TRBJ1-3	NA	TGTGCCAGCAGACAACAGGGATCTGGAAACACCATATATTTT	CASRQQGSGNTIYF
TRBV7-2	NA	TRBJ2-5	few	TGTGCCAGCAGCGTAGGGGGGCCGGGACTATTGCCGAAGACCCAGTACTTC	CASSVGGPGLLPKTQYF
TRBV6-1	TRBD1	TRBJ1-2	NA	TGTGCCAGCAGATTAGACAGGGTCAAGGGTGTCTACACCTTC	CASRLDRVKGVYTF
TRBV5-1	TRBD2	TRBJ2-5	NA	TGCGCCAGCAGCTTGGGTTTGGCTAGCGGATTTCAAGAGACCCAGTACTTC	CASSLGLASGFQETQYF
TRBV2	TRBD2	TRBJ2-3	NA	TGTGCCAGCAGTGACTTGCAGCGGGGGAGCACAGATACGCAGTATTTT	CASSDLQRGSTDTQYF
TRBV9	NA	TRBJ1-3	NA	TGTGCCAGCAGCGAGCTCATAAGGAGCTCTGGAAACACCATATATTTT	CASSELIRSSGNTIYF
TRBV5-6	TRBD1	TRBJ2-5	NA	TGTGCCAGCAGCGCCGACAGGGGGGTAGAGACCCAGTACTTC	CASSADRGVETQYF
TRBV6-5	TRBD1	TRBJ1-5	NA	TGTGCCAGCGGACAGGGTGGCAATCAGCCCCAGCATTTT	CASGQGGNQPQHF
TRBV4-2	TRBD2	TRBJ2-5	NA	TGTGCCACCATCCCTACGAGGGTCCCTACTAGCGGGGGAAACCAAGAGACCCAGTACTTC	CATIPTRVPTSGGNQETQYF
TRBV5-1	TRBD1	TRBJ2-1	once	TGCGCCAGCAATCAGGGGGCGCGGAATGAGCAGTTCTTC	CASNQGARNEQFF
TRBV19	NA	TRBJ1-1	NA	TGTGCCAGTAGTTTAACAGCGAACACTGAAGCTTTCTTT	CASSLTANTEAFF
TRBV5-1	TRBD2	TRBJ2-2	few	TGCGCCAGCAGCAGGGATAGCGGGGACAACACCGGGGAGCTGTTTTTT	CASSRDSGDNTGELFF
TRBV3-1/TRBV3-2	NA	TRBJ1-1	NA	TGTGCCAGCAGCCACCCGACAGTTTATGAAGCTTTCTTT	CASSHPTVYEAFF
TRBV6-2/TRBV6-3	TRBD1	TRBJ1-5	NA	TGTGCCAGCAGTTACTCGACAGGGGGGCGAGTTCAGCCCCAGCATTTT	CASSYSTGGRVQPQHF
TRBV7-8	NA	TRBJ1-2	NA	TGTGCCAGCAGCTTAGGCCTAGTCGTGGGCTATGGCTACACCTTC	CASSLGLVVGYGYTF
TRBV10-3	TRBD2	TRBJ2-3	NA	TGTGCCATCAGGAAGACTAGCGGGGGGGCCAAGGGAGATACGCAGTATTTT	CAIRKTSGGAKGDTQYF
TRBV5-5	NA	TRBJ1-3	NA	TGTGCCAGCAGCTTGCAGGTCAACTCTGGAAACACCATATATTTT	CASSLQVNSGNTIYF
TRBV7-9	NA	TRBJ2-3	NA	TGTGCCAGCAGCTTAGCGCGGGCCGCTAGCACAGATACGCAGTATTTT	CASSLARAASTDTQYF
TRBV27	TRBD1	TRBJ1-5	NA	TGTGCCAGCAGTTTATACTGGGACAGGGGGACTTATCGCAATCAGCCCCAGCATTTT	CASSLYWDRGTYRNQPQHF
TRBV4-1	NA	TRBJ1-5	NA	TGCGCCAGCAGCCAAGATAAGGGGGTTAGCAATCAGCCCCAGCATTTT	CASSQDKGVSNQPQHF
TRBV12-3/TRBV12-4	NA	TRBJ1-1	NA	TGTGCCAGCAGGACACAGGATACTGAAGCTTTCTTT	CASRTQDTEAFF
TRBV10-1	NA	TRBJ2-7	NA	TGCGCCAGCAGTGATGGAGGTAGTTCCTACGAGCAGTACTTC	CASSDGGSSYEQYF
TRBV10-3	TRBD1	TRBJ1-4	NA	TGTGCCATCAGTGAGTCGGGACAGCCTAATGAAAAACTGTTTTTT	CAISESGQPNEKLFF
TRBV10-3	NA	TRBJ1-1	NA	TGTGCCATCAGGCCAGAAACGAACACTGAAGCTTTCTTT	CAIRPETNTEAFF
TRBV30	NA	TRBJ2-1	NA	TGTGCCTGGAGTCCTGACCTAGAACCGGACAATGAGCAGTTCTTC	CAWSPDLEPDNEQFF
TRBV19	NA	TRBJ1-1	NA	TGTGCCAGCCAAACTTCACCCGGGAACACTGAAGCTTTCTTT	CASQTSPGNTEAFF
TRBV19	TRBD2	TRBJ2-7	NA	TGTGCCAGTAGTATAGGCGGCGGACTAGCCAACTACGAGCAGTACTTC	CASSIGGGLANYEQYF